A single sample gave rise to the 3 T cell receptor beta chains below, sequenced in a study of blood T cell repertoires in COVID-19. Using immunoSEQ multiplex PCR, the repertoire was profiled, and TCRdb retains in-frame clones only, with some absent. Here the sample spans about 300,000 clones, approximately 89% being singletons. Sequenced sample: PBMCs or T cells enriched from blood (not recorded which). These receptors all stem from a woman aged 50 to 60 who had been exposed to COVID-19.

The chain couples TRBV7-2 to TRBJ2-7; no firm D call. Germline CDR1 is SGHTA and CDR2 is FQGNSA. The CDR3 loop spans 12 amino acids. V was cut by 5 bases and J by 4 bases, with 9 bases left in between. CDR3 bases: TGTGCCAGCAGCCTCCACAGTTACGAGCAGTACTTC. As protein: CASSLHSYEQYF.

The chain has TRBV5-1 and TRBJ2-3, with 12 positions matching TRBD2. V gave up 4 bases and J gave up 5 bases; unmatched junction bases: 11. Germline V lookup: CDR1 SGHRS, CDR2 YFSETQ. This CDR3 spans 17 amino acids. The CDR3 loop reads CASSQSLAGGPIDTQYF. DNA for the CDR3: TGCGCCAGCAGCCAAAGCCTAGCGGGGGGGCCCATAGATACGCAGTATTTT.

The rearrangement links TRBV13 to TRBJ1-2; maybe TRBD1 (5 bases). Per germline, CDR1 PRHDT and CDR2 FYEKMQ (reference sequence). V lost 2 bases and J lost 4, with 17 bases in between. The CDR3 runs 16 residues. This CDR3 is CASSLYVGRQTYGYTF. Written as DNA, the CDR3 is TGTGCCAGCAGCTTATACGTCGGTCGACAGACCTATGGCTACACCTTC.